This record concerns one TCR beta chain sequence. Its antigen is still unknown. TCRdb itself ran the reads through MiXCR, one entry per CDR3 protein. The top ten clones hold 15% to 20% of a sample with some 230,000 distinct CDR3 sequences, approximately 22% of them seen once. The CDR3 consists of 14 residues. Trimming removed 4 bases from V and 5 bases from J; junction bases left unmatched: 7. Germline V gene sequence: CDR1 SGHDN, CDR2 FVKESK. The entry originates in a study of T cell repertoires in cytomegalovirus infection. Overall study: Through public TCR beta signatures, both CMV infection and matching HLA type were indicated. Broader study findings: Clonotypes of TCR beta that were HLA-C-restricted and CMV-specific dominated the ex vivo response. Carriers of CMV plus the relevant HLA were identified by cumulative public TCR beta family frequency.

This chain connects TRBV14 to TRBJ2-5, with 7 bases lining up with TRBD1. Material: CD8+ T cells from PBMCs. This clonotype was obtained from a human donor in good health (CMV status not recorded). Some clones in this sample may be carry-over from other donors' samples. CDR3 bases: TGTGCCAGCAGCCGAACGACAGGGTTGGAGACCCAGTACTTC. The encoded protein is CASSRTTGLETQYF.